This T cell receptor beta chain was profiled in a study of T cell repertoires in cytomegalovirus infection. Across the study: The public TCR beta signatures pointed to both CMV infection and matching HLA type.

Study-level results: Clonotype analysis showed dominance of the ex vivo response by HLA-C-restricted CMV-specific TCR beta clonotypes.

TCRdb itself ran the reads through MiXCR, one entry per CDR3 protein. The sample includes around 490,000 distinct CDR3 sequences, around 27% of them seen just once. Points on this clonotype: The antigen is not known.

The sequence derives from a human donor in good health (CMV status not recorded). Some clones in this sample may be carry-over from other donors' samples. The sequenced sample was PBMCs.

The CDR3 bases are TGTGCCAGTAGTATGGGGGGAACCTACTACAATGAGCAGTTCTTC. It encodes CASSMGGTYYNEQFF. The chain carries TRBV19 and TRBJ2-1, with TRBD2 as a possible D gene (6 bases). The V gene lost 3 bases and the J gene lost 3 bases, with 12 bases spanning the gap. The CDR3 consists of 15 residues. The germline CDR1 and CDR2 sequences are LNHDA and SQIVND (reference sequence).